The 22 T cell receptor beta chains presented below share a single source sample, sequenced in a study of shared clonotypes between healthy human individuals. Positive CCR7 selection of CD45RO-negative cells yielded the naive CD8 cells, and terminally differentiated effector memory CD45RA+ cells were excluded. Clones were sequenced by immunoSEQ multiplex PCR, and TCRdb holds only the in-frame ones, with some missing. The table shows roughly 1,800,000 clones, with 85% to 95% occurring only once. Sequencing was performed on naive CD8+ T cells sorted from blood. These receptors were collected from a man younger than 35 in good health.

This clone was seen only once. The V call is TRBV9, the J call TRBJ2-2; 7 nucleotides line up with TRBD1. Germline CDR1 SGDLS, CDR2 YYNGEE. This CDR3 comprises 16 residues. V lost 4 bases, J lost 4 bases, and 10 bases stayed unmatched. In DNA form, the CDR3 reads TGTGCCAGCAGCCGAAACAGGGGCGAGGGCACCGGGGAGCTGTTTTTT. This encodes CASSRNRGEGTGELFF.

V usage is TRBV2 and J usage is TRBJ2-3; 10 nucleotides align to TRBD2. Trimming removed 5 bases from V and 2 bases from J; junction bases left unmatched: 4. CDR1 and CDR2 from the germline V gene are SNHLY and FYNNEI. The CDR3 extends over 15 amino acids. The CDR3 DNA is TGTGCCAGCAGTACACTAGCGGGAATCACAGATACGCAGTATTTT. Translating gives CASSTLAGITDTQYF. Together with reference TRBV2 and TRBJ2-3, the CDR3 gives the full variable domain: EPEVTQTPSHQVTQMGQEVILRCVPISNHLYFYWYRQILGQKVEFLVSFYNNEISEKSEIFDDQFSVERPDGSNFTLKIRSTKLEDSAMYFCASSTLAGITDTQYFGPGTRLTVL.

The rearrangement links TRBV10-1 to TRBJ1-4; TRBD1 might be the D (6 bases). Trimming removed 3 bases at V and 8 bases at J, with 13 bases between. The CDR3 spans 14 residues. Per the germline V gene, CDR1 is WNHNN and CDR2 is SYGVQD (reference sequence). The CDR3 coding sequence is TGCGCCAGCAGTGACGACAGGTCCGTCGAAAAACTGTTTTTT. It codes for CASSDDRSVEKLFF.

The chain employs TRBV28 and TRBJ2-1; no clear D. In germline, CDR1 is MDHEN, CDR2 SYDVKM. The CDR3 consists of 14 residues. V lost 2 bases, J lost 6 bases, and 11 bases lay in between. The CDR3 protein is CASSLESMLNEQFF. CDR3 bases: TGTGCCAGCAGTTTAGAGTCTATGCTCAATGAGCAGTTCTTC.

The chain recombines TRBV9 with TRBJ2-7; TRBD2 agrees at 7 bases. The V segment lost 4 bases and the J segment 3 bases; nucleotides outside the gene matches: 7. This CDR3 comprises 14 residues. Per the germline V gene, CDR1 is SGDLS and CDR2 is YYNGEE. DNA for the CDR3: TGTGCCAGCAGCCCTAGCGGAGGGTACTACGAGCAGTACTTC. This encodes CASSPSGGYYEQYF. The variable domain in full, completed from reference TRBV9 and TRBJ2-7, reads DSGVTQTPKHLITATGQRVTLRCSPRSGDLSVYWYQQSLDQGLQFLIQYYNGEERAKGNILERFSAQQFPDLHSELNLSSLELGDSALYFCASSPSGGYYEQYFGPGTRLTVT.

This chain joins TRBV10-3 and TRBJ2-7; D is uncertain. The V and J ends lost 5 bases and 0 bases respectively, with 11 bases between them. The CDR3 totals 14 residues. Germline CDR1 is ENHRY and CDR2 is SYGVKD. CDR3 loop: CAISKIGSSYEQYF. The CDR3 DNA is TGTGCCATCAGTAAAATTGGGTCCTCCTACGAGCAGTACTTC.

The rearrangement uses TRBV10-1 and TRBJ1-1; D remains unclear. Germline CDR1 reads WNHNN; CDR2 reads SYGVQD (reference sequence). Trimming removed 6 bases at V and 4 bases at J, with 12 bases between. CDR3 length: 13 amino acids. As DNA, the CDR3 is TGCGCCAGCAGCCCTGGAGTCAGCACTGAAGCTTTCTTT. Protein product: CASSPGVSTEAFF.

The chain is built from TRBV7-9 and TRBJ2-7, with 7 bases that match TRBD2. The CDR3 loop spans 14 amino acids. CDR1 and CDR2 from the germline V gene are SEHNR and FQNEAQ (reference sequence). V lost 2 bases and J lost 2; bases outside the gene matches: 3. The CDR3 here is CASSLPGGAYEQYF. For the CDR3, the DNA is TGTGCCAGCAGCTTACCGGGGGGAGCCTACGAGCAGTACTTC. The full variable domain, completed using reference TRBV7-9 and TRBJ2-7, is DTGVSQNPRHKITKRGQNVTFRCDPISEHNRLYWYRQTLGQGPEFLTYFQNEAQLEKSRLLSDRFSAERPKGSFSTLEIQRTEQGDSAMYLCASSLPGGAYEQYFGPGTRLTVT.

The CDR3 DNA is TGTGCCAGCAGTGAGATGAATGAGCAGTTCTTC. Protein product: CASSEMNEQFF. The chain carries TRBV2 and TRBJ2-1; D gene uncertain. The V and J ends lost 3 bases and 7 bases respectively, with 4 bases between them. CDR1 and CDR2 from the germline V gene are SNHLY and FYNNEI. The CDR3 consists of 11 residues.

The chain links TRBV28 to TRBJ1-2; D ambiguous. The V end was cut by 6 bases, the J end by 4 bases, with 15 bases between. The germline V gene has CDR1 MDHEN and CDR2 SYDVKM. The CDR3 has 14 amino acids. The CDR3 bases are TGTGCCAGCAGCGACGTACCGGGGTCCTATGGCTACACCTTC. Amino acid sequence: CASSDVPGSYGYTF.

V and J are TRBV11-2 and TRBJ2-3, with 9 bases identical to TRBD2. Trimming cost V 5 bases and J 4 bases; bases outside gene matches: 7. The CDR3 has 15 residues. Germline assignment: CDR1 SGHAT and CDR2 FQNNGV. CDR3 loop: CASSTGTSSADTQYF. CDR3 nucleotide sequence: TGTGCCAGCAGCACCGGGACTAGCAGTGCAGATACGCAGTATTTT.

The rearrangement links TRBV10-3 to TRBJ2-7; 13 bases are shared with TRBD2. The CDR3 covers 16 residues. J was trimmed by 7 bases and V by 3 bases; bases with no gene match: 9. Germline V gives CDR1 ENHRY, CDR2 SYGVKD. The CDR3 loop is CAISELGTSGIMEQYF. Written as DNA, the CDR3 is TGTGCCATCAGTGAACTAGGGACTAGCGGGATCATGGAGCAGTACTTC.

This chain connects TRBV7-2 to TRBJ2-7, with 10 nucleotides matching TRBD1. The V gene end was trimmed by 5 bases and the J gene end by 4 bases; junction bases not matched to a gene: 8. The CDR3 loop spans 15 amino acids. CDR1 is SGHTA, CDR2 FQGNSA, per germline. CDR3 sequence reads: CASSPRDRGRYEQYF. The CDR3 coding sequence is TGTGCCAGCAGCCCCCGGGACAGGGGAAGGTACGAGCAGTACTTC.

This chain connects TRBV6-6 to TRBJ1-2; D gene ambiguous. Per germline, CDR1 MNHNY and CDR2 SVGAGI (reference sequence). V lost 0 bases and J 5 bases, leaving 13 bases between the germline ends. CDR3 length: 15 residues. In nucleotides, the CDR3 is TGTGCCAGCAGTTACTCGGGCGAGATAGGTTATGGCTACACCTTC. Protein product: CASSYSGEIGYGYTF.

This sequence joins TRBV6-1 and TRBJ2-7; weak D call: TRBD2 (5 bases). Trimming removed 5 bases from V and 3 bases from J, with 17 bases in between. From germline, CDR1 is MNHNS and CDR2 SASEGT. This CDR3 contains 15 residues. The CDR3 sequence is CASSSGLSILYEQYF. For the CDR3, the DNA is TGTGCCAGCAGTTCAGGACTCTCTATCCTCTACGAGCAGTACTTC.

The rearrangement links TRBV4-3 to TRBJ2-5; D uncertain. The CDR3 extends over 15 amino acids. CDR1 and CDR2 from the germline V gene are LGHNA and YSLEER. V was clipped by 0 bases and J by 8 bases, with 16 bases between them. The CDR3 DNA reads as TGCGCCAGCAGCCAAGATATAGACCCCGGTCGAACCCAGTACTTC. This gives the protein CASSQDIDPGRTQYF.

The gene calls are TRBV30 and TRBJ2-1, with a weak D call TRBD2 (6 bases). V lost 4 bases and J lost 0, with 16 bases in between. CDR1 is GTSNPN and CDR2 is SVGIG in the germline V gene (reference sequence). This CDR3 region has 16 residues. The CDR3 bases are TGTGCCTGGAACACCCCCGCCGGGAGCTCCTACAATGAGCAGTTCTTC. Its protein product is CAWNTPAGSSYNEQFF.

This clone was counted between two and nine times. The V call is TRBV4-1, the J call TRBJ1-1; a weak D match, TRBD1 (6 bases). Germline V gene sequence: CDR1 MGHRA, CDR2 YSYEKL. The CDR3 totals 15 residues. V lost 0 bases and J 3 bases, leaving 11 bases between the germline ends. Here the CDR3 reads CASSQDQGIYTEAFF. CDR3 coding DNA: TGCGCCAGCAGCCAAGATCAGGGGATCTACACTGAAGCTTTCTTT.

The V and J genes are TRBV6-5 and TRBJ2-5, with no clear D. The CDR3 has 16 residues. Between the trimmed V and J ends, which lost 0 bases and 1 base, there was a span of 12 bases. CDR1 MNHEY and CDR2 SVGAGI come from the germline V gene. The chain's CDR3 is CASSYSSDIFQETQYF. As DNA, the CDR3 is TGTGCCAGCAGTTACTCGTCTGACATCTTCCAAGAGACCCAGTACTTC.

The chain recombines TRBV30 with TRBJ1-5; D remains unclear. The CDR3 sequence is 17 residues long. Germline V CDR1 and CDR2: GTSNPN, SVGIG (reference sequence). Trimming pared 0 bases from V and 0 bases from J, leaving 15 bases between. In nucleotides, the CDR3 is TGTGCCTGGAGTGTATTCGCGGGCGGGGATAGCAATCAGCCCCAGCATTTT. Protein product: CAWSVFAGGDSNQPQHF.

The V gene is TRBV10-3, the J gene TRBJ1-1, with TRBD1 identical over 8 bases. Looked up from germline, CDR1 is ENHRY and CDR2 is SYGVKD. V lost 4 bases, J lost 0 bases, and 13 bases stayed unmatched. The CDR3 is made up of 18 amino acids. DNA of the CDR3: TGTGCCATCAGTGGATCCTGGACAGGGTGGACAATGAACACTGAAGCTTTCTTT. The encoded protein is CAISGSWTGWTMNTEAFF.

The V gene is TRBV28, the J gene TRBJ1-6; no clear D. This CDR3 has 14 amino acids. V lost 2 bases and J lost 6, with 8 bases in between. Per the germline V gene, CDR1 is MDHEN and CDR2 is SYDVKM. The CDR3: CASSLGQPNSPLHF. DNA for the CDR3: TGTGCCAGCAGTTTAGGGCAGCCTAATTCACCCCTCCACTTT.